The clone carrying this TCR beta chain was seen a few times. Antigen specificity is unknown. The J segment lost 7 bases and the V segment lost 2 bases, leaving 7 bases of the junction unmatched. Germline values: CDR1 MNHNS, CDR2 SASEGT. This CDR3 has 15 residues. PCR was performed using 60 Vbeta and 13 Jbeta primers. This table comes from immunoSEQ multiplex PCR, and its TCRdb copy is limited to in-frame clones, with some not included. The table lists roughly 200,000 clones, 75% to 90% of them singletons. These data are taken from a study of cytomegalovirus exposure and HLA in healthy donors. Whole-study results and caveats: For presence/absence analyses, sequencing depth was assumed to be roughly uniform across donors.

The source material was PBMCs. This receptor was taken from a boy between 2 and 10 years old in good health and CMV-seronegative. V and J are TRBV6-1 and TRBJ1-5, with 8 bases matching TRBD1. CDR3 in DNA: TGTGCCAGCAGTGAACAGGGGGCGTTTTGGCAGCCCCAGCATTTT. Amino acid sequence: CASSEQGAFWQPQHF.